Shown below are 30 T cell receptor beta chains from a single sample sequenced in a study of fetal regulatory T cell absence and autoimmunity. Generated by immunoSEQ multiplex PCR, the TCRdb table keeps only in-frame clones and is missing some. The top ten hold about 2.1% of the sample, which has about 95,000 clones, around 72% seen once. The sequenced material came from pancreas tissue. The receptors originated from a male donor with IPEX syndrome.

The chain uses TRBV6-1 and TRBJ2-4; D perhaps matches TRBD2 (7 bases). The germline gives CDR1 MNHNS, CDR2 SASEGT. The CDR3 is made up of 15 amino acids. The ends were cut back, 6 bases at V and 1 base at J, with 13 bases in the middle. CDR3 nucleotides: TGTGCCAGCAGGGGCGGGGGCCCCGCCAAAAACATTCAGTACTTC. It is translated as CASRGGGPAKNIQYF.

The V gene is TRBV14, the J gene TRBJ2-3, with 8 bases matching TRBD2. The V gene end was trimmed by 0 bases and the J gene end by 0 bases; junction bases not matched to a gene: 5. CDR1 and CDR2 from the germline V gene are SGHDN and FVKESK. The CDR3 sequence is 17 residues long. The CDR3 bases are TGTGCCAGCAGCCAAGAATTGCGGGGGGATAGCACAGATACGCAGTATTTT. Its protein is CASSQELRGDSTDTQYF.

The chain links TRBV6-5 to TRBJ2-7, with 8 positions matching TRBD2. Germline V gives CDR1 MNHEY, CDR2 SVGAGI. The CDR3 has 15 amino acids. V gave up 0 bases and J gave up 4 bases; unmatched junction bases: 5. The CDR3 region is CASSYSSGGPYEQYF. The DNA for the CDR3 is TGTGCCAGCAGTTACTCATCGGGAGGGCCTTACGAGCAGTACTTC.

The chain couples TRBV13 to TRBJ1-2; TRBD1 matches at 10 bases. CDR1 is PRHDT, CDR2 FYEKMQ, per germline (reference sequence). The length of the CDR3 is 17 residues. V shed 6 bases and J 3 bases; nucleotides not matched to a gene: 13. The DNA of the CDR3 is TGTGCCAGCAGTCCCCTGGGGACAGGGGCCCCTTACTATGGCTACACCTTC. It translates to CASSPLGTGAPYYGYTF.

This sequence joins TRBV4-2 and TRBJ2-1; no definite D call. V was shortened by 6 bases and J by 2 bases, with 23 bases between the two germline ends. This CDR3 spans 18 amino acids. The germline gives CDR1 LGHNA, CDR2 YNFKEQ. The CDR3 DNA sequence: TGTGCCAGCAGTCAAACCTCCGTGGTTCTTGTGACCTACAATGAGCAGTTCTTC. Encoded protein: CASSQTSVVLVTYNEQFF.

The rearrangement links TRBV5-1 to TRBJ1-1; tentatively, D is TRBD1 (5 bases). The V gene lost 0 bases and the J gene lost 1 base, with 13 bases spanning the gap. The CDR3 has 16 residues. Germline V gives CDR1 SGHRS, CDR2 YFSETQ. The CDR3 loop is CASSLGAGRGNTEAFF. The CDR3 coding sequence is TGCGCCAGCAGCTTGGGGGCAGGGCGTGGGAACACTGAAGCTTTCTTT.

This chain uses TRBV5-1 with TRBJ2-2; no firm D call. Germline V gene lookup returns CDR1 SGHRS and CDR2 YFSETQ. The V end was cut by 4 bases, the J end by 4 bases, with 11 bases between. The CDR3 sequence is 14 residues long. In DNA form, the CDR3 reads TGCGCCAGCAGCCCCGTACACAGCACCGGGGAGCTGTTTTTT. Its translation is CASSPVHSTGELFF. The whole variable domain, remainder taken from reference TRBV5-1 and TRBJ2-2, is KAGVTQTPRYLIKTRGQQVTLSCSPISGHRSVSWYQQTPGQGLQFLFEYFSETQRNKGNFPGRFSGRQFSNSRSEMNVSTLELGDSALYLCASSPVHSTGELFFGEGSRLTVL.

This clone was counted between two and nine times. The gene calls are TRBV19 and TRBJ1-3, with 8 bases aligning to TRBD1. J gave up 3 bases and V 7 bases, and 2 bases lay outside the gene matches. This CDR3 comprises 13 residues. CDR1 is LNHDA and CDR2 is SQIVND in the germline V gene (reference sequence). The CDR3 nucleotides read TGTGCCAGTATAGGACAGGGTGGAAACACCATATATTTT. Translating it yields CASIGQGGNTIYF.

CDR3 amino acids: CASIPKDYEQYF. The CDR3 DNA follows: TGTGCCAGCATCCCTAAAGACTACGAGCAGTACTTC. The gene calls are TRBV6-4 and TRBJ2-7; unclear D gene. V shed 7 bases and J shed 3 bases, with 10 bases lying between them. Germline V CDR1 and CDR2: MRHNA, SNTAGT. The CDR3 extends over 12 amino acids.

This clone was observed a single time. The rearrangement joins TRBV9 to TRBJ2-5; D uncertain. CDR1 is SGDLS and CDR2 is YYNGEE in the germline V gene. The germline V and J ends were trimmed by 4 bases and 2 bases, with 18 bases remaining between them. The CDR3 has 16 residues. CDR3 amino acids: CASSPGFGLEQETQYF. Here the CDR3 DNA reads TGTGCCAGCAGCCCTGGGTTTGGGCTAGAACAAGAGACCCAGTACTTC.

This clone was seen more than once but under ten times. This same CDR3 is encoded by further DNA sequences in the sample. The J gene is TRBJ2-7, the V gene TRBV11-2; D is ambiguous. V was pared by 1 base and J by 2 bases, with 3 bases between. The CDR3 spans 12 residues. CDR1 SGHAT and CDR2 FQNNGV come from the germline V gene. CDR3 nucleotide sequence: TGTGCCAGCAGCTTAGGGACCTACGAGCAGTACTTC. Amino acids: CASSLGTYEQYF.

This clone was seen more than once but under ten times. The chain employs TRBV7-9 and TRBJ1-1; D ambiguous. V was shortened by 1 base and J by 3 bases, with 9 bases between the two germline ends. The germline CDR1 and CDR2 sequences are SEHNR and FQNEAQ (reference sequence). The CDR3 extends over 14 amino acids. The CDR3 region is CASSLGGRDTEAFF. CDR3 DNA sequence: TGTGCCAGCAGCTTAGGAGGGCGGGACACTGAAGCTTTCTTT.

This clone was seen only a few times. This sequence joins TRBV6-5 and TRBJ2-2; D is possibly TRBD1 or TRBD2 (5 bases each). The CDR3 contains 13 residues. Trimming shortened V by 4 bases and J by 2 bases, and 5 bases separated the two germline ends. The germline V gene has CDR1 MNHEY and CDR2 SVGAGI. The CDR3 protein is CASSWDNTGELFF. The CDR3 bases are TGTGCCAGCAGTTGGGACAACACCGGGGAGCTGTTTTTT.

The chain couples TRBV27 to TRBJ1-2, with TRBD1 as a possible D gene (6 bases). The ends were cut back, 3 bases at V and 5 bases at J, with 10 bases in the middle. The CDR3 has 13 amino acids. CDR1 and CDR2 (germline): MNHEY, SMNVEV (reference sequence). DNA for the CDR3: TGTGCCAGCAGTTTTAAACAGGGTTATGGCTACACCTTC. It translates to CASSFKQGYGYTF.

V is TRBV5-1 and J is TRBJ1-2; maybe TRBD1 (5 bases). Germline V gene data show CDR1 as SGHRS and CDR2 as YFSETQ. The V end lost 5 bases, the J end lost 2 bases, and 7 bases lay between the germline ends. The CDR3 totals 12 residues. CDR3 nucleotide sequence: TGCGCCAGCAGTCCAGGGAACTATGGCTACACCTTC. This sequence encodes CASSPGNYGYTF.

The chain is built from TRBV10-2 and TRBJ1-6, with 9 bases lining up with TRBD1. CDR1 is WSHSY, CDR2 SAAADI, per germline. CDR3 length: 20 residues. The J segment lost 0 bases and the V segment lost 0 bases, leaving 9 bases of the junction unmatched. The CDR3 DNA sequence: TGCGCCAGCAGTGAGTCTTGGGACAGGGCAACCAGCTCCTATAATTCACCCCTCCACTTT. It encodes CASSESWDRATSSYNSPLHF.

The chain recombines TRBV2 with TRBJ1-1, with 8 positions matching TRBD1. CDR3 size: 16 residues. Germline CDR1 and CDR2: SNHLY and FYNNEI. V dropped 0 bases and J dropped 1; count of bases not matched to a gene: 4. In DNA form, the CDR3 reads TGTGCCAGCAGTGAAGCGCTTCAGGGGGCGAACACTGAAGCTTTCTTT. It codes for CASSEALQGANTEAFF.

This clone has just a few counts. V gene TRBV7-2 combines with J gene TRBJ1-1; 10 bases fit TRBD1. The V and J ends lost 8 bases and 7 bases, in that order; junction bases with no gene match: 10. From germline, CDR1 is SGHTA and CDR2 FQGNSA. The CDR3 consists of 14 residues. The CDR3 coding sequence is TGTGCCAGCTGCGGGACAGGGGAAGATGGTGAAGCTTTCTTT. Amino acid sequence: CASCGTGEDGEAFF.

A single count supports this clone. The chain links TRBV6-5 to TRBJ1-2; D remains unclear. The ends were cut back, 6 bases at V and 7 bases at J, with 6 bases in the middle. The CDR3 has 10 amino acids. In germline, CDR1 is MNHEY, CDR2 SVGAGI. The CDR3, as DNA: TGTGCCAGCAGGCTCGGTGGCTACACCTTC. Encoded protein: CASRLGGYTF.

The V gene is TRBV7-2, the J gene TRBJ2-5; 7 positions agree with TRBD2. The CDR3 covers 14 residues. CDR1 SGHTA and CDR2 FQGNSA come from the germline V gene. V shed 3 bases, J shed 4 bases, and the junction held 5 bases outside the gene matches. CDR3 region: CASSFQGGGETQYF. The CDR3, as DNA: TGTGCCAGCAGCTTTCAGGGCGGGGGAGAGACCCAGTACTTC.

The genes are TRBV7-2 and TRBJ2-7; D is perhaps TRBD2 (6 bases). Trimming cost V 5 bases and J 2 bases, with 13 bases left between them. The germline V gene has CDR1 SGHTA and CDR2 FQGNSA. The CDR3 spans 14 residues. CDR3 in amino acids: CASSPAGLPYEQYF. In DNA, the CDR3 is TGTGCCAGCAGCCCTGCGGGACTCCCCTACGAGCAGTACTTC.

The chain couples TRBV27 to TRBJ2-7; a possible D gene is TRBD1 (5 bases). V lost 2 bases and J lost 7, with 6 bases in between. Germline V gene sequence: CDR1 MNHEY, CDR2 SMNVEV (reference sequence). The CDR3 length is 11 residues. The CDR3 coding sequence is TGTGCCAGCAGTTTAAGGGGAGAGCAGTACTTC. Translating gives CASSLRGEQYF.

The V gene is TRBV28, the J gene TRBJ1-2; 10 nucleotides line up with TRBD1. This CDR3 has 17 residues. Germline lookup yields CDR1 MDHEN and CDR2 SYDVKM. With V trimmed by 5 bases and J by 4 bases, 13 bases remained unmatched. CDR3 sequence reads: CASSRDRGTKGPYGYTF. Here the CDR3 DNA reads TGTGCCAGCAGTCGGGACAGGGGAACTAAAGGGCCCTATGGCTACACCTTC.

This clone was observed a single time. J is TRBJ2-7 and V is TRBV7-9, with 13 bases fitting TRBD2. This CDR3 has 15 amino acids. V lost 4 bases to trimming and J lost 2 bases; unmatched junction nucleotides: 2. The V gene's germline CDR1 is SEHNR and CDR2 FQNEAQ (reference sequence). The CDR3 DNA reads as TGTGCCAGCAGCTCACTAGCGGGAGGGCCCTACGAGCAGTACTTC. Protein product: CASSSLAGGPYEQYF.

The CDR3: CASSVAGAGNTIYF. CDR3 sequence (DNA): TGTGCCAGCAGCGTAGCGGGGGCTGGAAACACCATATATTTT. The V call is TRBV9, the J call TRBJ1-3; possibly TRBD1 for D (5 bases). The germline V gene encodes CDR1 SGDLS and CDR2 YYNGEE. The CDR3 is 14 amino acids. The ends were cut back, 0 bases at V and 2 bases at J, with 6 bases in the middle.

This chain joins TRBV7-9 and TRBJ2-3; a weak D match, TRBD2 (5 bases). V was shortened by 5 bases and J by 4 bases, with 13 bases between the two germline ends. The germline CDR1 and CDR2 sequences are SEHNR and FQNEAQ (reference sequence). This CDR3 has 14 amino acids. CDR3 DNA: TGTGCCAGCAGCCCCCCGCTAGCCGCAGATACGCAGTATTTT. Translating it yields CASSPPLAADTQYF.

The chain couples TRBV5-4 to TRBJ2-1, with 9 positions matching TRBD2. The CDR3 extends over 18 amino acids. The V and J ends lost 0 bases and 1 base, in that order; junction bases with no gene match: 8. Germline V gives CDR1 SGHNT, CDR2 YYREEE (reference sequence). The chain's CDR3 is CASSLGLSGGSSYNEQFF. The CDR3 nucleotides are TGTGCCAGCAGCTTGGGACTAAGCGGGGGGTCTTCCTACAATGAGCAGTTCTTC.

The rearrangement links TRBV2 to TRBJ1-6; 8 bases map to TRBD1. V gave up 7 bases and J gave up 7 bases; unmatched junction bases: 3. CDR3 length equals 13 residues. The germline CDR1 and CDR2 sequences are SNHLY and FYNNEI. The chain's CDR3 is CASIQGANSPLHF. The CDR3 coding sequence is TGTGCCAGCATCCAGGGGGCGAATTCACCCCTCCACTTT.

The rearrangement joins TRBV4-1 to TRBJ1-2; the D gene is possibly TRBD1 (5 bases). Trimming cost V 1 base and J 2 bases, with 11 bases left between them. The CDR3 loop spans 15 amino acids. Germline values: CDR1 MGHRA, CDR2 YSYEKL. The CDR3 DNA reads TGCGCCAGCAGCCAAGTCCCAGGGTGGAACTATGGCTACACCTTC. It translates to CASSQVPGWNYGYTF.

The J gene is TRBJ2-2, the V gene TRBV5-1; D gene ambiguous. The germline V and J ends were trimmed by 0 bases and 4 bases, with 7 bases remaining between them. CDR1 and CDR2 (germline): SGHRS, YFSETQ. CDR3 length: 14 amino acids. The CDR3 spells CASSLAYRTGELFF. The CDR3 coding sequence is TGCGCCAGCAGCTTGGCCTACCGCACCGGGGAGCTGTTTTTT.